This record covers a single T cell receptor (beta chain). This sample is drawn from a study of blood T cell repertoires in COVID-19. In the study overall: T cells, B-cell-depleted T cells, or PBMCs supplied cDNA or gDNA.

Germline CDR1 reads SGHTS; CDR2 reads YDEGEE. The CDR3 is made up of 15 amino acids. V was clipped by 2 bases and J by 4 bases, with 13 bases between them. Per the study methods: Estimation of nucleated cell counts was performed using reference gene primer amplification. TCRdb's table, derived via immunoSEQ multiplex PCR, lists solely in-frame clones and lacks some. The DNA gave D and trimming, while V, J and clone size come from that table. The top ten clones hold about 17% of a sample with 97,000 or so clones, around 76% of them seen once. The rearrangement joins TRBV5-8 to TRBJ1-5; perhaps TRBD1 as D (6 bases). The clonotype originates from an elderly man with acute or convalescent COVID-19. The sample taken for sequencing was peripheral blood. The CDR3 protein is CASSLRGSPNQPQHF. DNA for the CDR3: TGTGCCAGCAGCTTAAGGGGGTCGCCAAATCAGCCCCAGCATTTT. Variable domain in full (rest from reference TRBV5-8 and TRBJ1-5): EAGVTQSPTHLIKTRGQQATLRCSPISGHTSVYWYQQALGLGLQFLLWYDEGEERNRGNFPPRFSGRQFPNYSSELNVNALELEDSALYLCASSLRGSPNQPQHFGDGTRLSIL.